The 8 T cell receptor beta chains presented below share a single source sample, sequenced in a study of blood T cells in healthy people across ages. A J-beta primer mix and a sample-barcoded 5' primer were used in a second PCR of about 7 to 12 cycles. TCRdb analysed the 5' RACE reads with MiXCR anew, one entry per CDR3 protein. This table has 1.5 million to 2 million distinct CDR3 sequences, 40% to 55% appearing once. The specimen was blood. The receptor set was obtained from a woman between 35 and 50 years old in good health.

This clonotype is a singleton in its sample. The chain combines TRBV6-6 with TRBJ2-5, with D perhaps matching TRBD2 (5 bases). With the DNA end fitting TRBJ2-7 better, the J assignment may be wrong. CDR1 is MNHNY and CDR2 is SVGAGI in the germline V gene (reference sequence). The length of the CDR3 is 14 residues. The CDR3 DNA is TGTGCCAGCAGTTACGCGGCGGGTGGGAACGAGCAGTACTTC. Translating it yields CASSYAAGGNEQYF.

The genes are TRBV25-1 and TRBJ1-4; possible D gene TRBD1, 5 bases. The V end lost 1 base, the J end lost 12 bases, and 12 bases lay between the germline ends. CDR1 is MGHDK and CDR2 is SYGVNS in the germline V gene. The CDR3 length is 13 residues. The CDR3 is CASSEFQGDELFF. CDR3 coding DNA: TGTGCCAGCAGTGAATTTCAGGGAGACGAACTGTTTTTT.

This clonotype was observed a few times. The rearrangement uses TRBV29-1 and TRBJ2-5; perhaps TRBD1 as D (6 bases). Trimming left V 4 bases short and J 3 bases short, with 6 bases between. Germline V CDR1 and CDR2: SQVTM, ANQGSEA. This CDR3 region has 11 residues. DNA for the CDR3: TGCAGCGTTGCAGGGGAAGAGACCCAGTACTTC. Translation: CSVAGEETQYF.

This sequence joins TRBV6-6 and TRBJ1-1, with 9 bases identical to TRBD1. From germline, CDR1 is MNHNY and CDR2 SVGAGI (reference sequence). This CDR3 is built from 16 residues. After removal of 7 bases from V and 3 bases from J, the junction contained 12 bases not matched to a gene. The CDR3 here is CASIDRGTGRDTEAFF. CDR3 bases: TGTGCCAGCATTGACCGGGGGACAGGGCGGGACACTGAAGCTTTCTTT.

The V and J genes are TRBV29-1 and TRBJ1-2, with TRBD1 identical over 9 bases. CDR3 length: 13 amino acids. In germline, CDR1 is SQVTM, CDR2 ANQGSEA. Germline trimming cut 6 bases from V and 8 bases from J; bases unmatched to any gene: 10. As DNA, the CDR3 is TGCAGCGTGAGCCCCGGGACAGGGTACGGCTACACCTTC. Translated: CSVSPGTGYGYTF.

The chain is built from TRBV6-6 and TRBJ2-3; TRBD2 agrees at 8 bases. In germline, CDR1 is MNHNY, CDR2 SVGAGI (reference sequence). V was pared by 5 bases and J by 6 bases, with 13 bases of the junction left unmatched. There are 16 residues in the CDR3. CDR3 DNA sequence: TGTGCCAGCAGTGGGGCAGCGAGCGGGGGTTTGGATACGCAGTATTTT. Translated: CASSGAASGGLDTQYF.

J is TRBJ2-2 and V is TRBV7-2, with 9 bases fitting TRBD2. This CDR3 is built from 15 residues. The germline V gene has CDR1 SGHTA and CDR2 FQGNSA. J was trimmed by 5 bases and V by 1 base; bases with no gene match: 2. This chain's CDR3 is CASSLGRGGTGELFF. DNA of the CDR3: TGTGCCAGCAGCTTAGGGCGGGGGGGAACCGGGGAGCTGTTTTTT.

There are a few counts of this clonotype. The chain is built from TRBV25-1 and TRBJ2-4; TRBD1 might be the D (5 bases). The DNA end lines up better with TRBJ2-7; the J call may be wrong. The germline V gene encodes CDR1 MGHDK and CDR2 SYGVNS. The CDR3 runs 13 residues. In nucleotides, the CDR3 is TGTGCCAGCAGAGGGGTTTCAGCCCGCGAGCAGTACTTC. Amino acid sequence: CASRGVSAREQYF.